This TCR beta chain was recorded in a study of cytomegalovirus exposure and HLA in healthy donors. Findings and limits, study-wide: Listed as cytomegalovirus-associated were over 150 TCR beta chains. Clusters of TCRs from the first cohort tended to co-occur in the roughly 120 validation repertoires (as a later analysis found). There were a few CMV-associated chains whose specificity for CMV antigens was confirmed in vitro.

For this clone: Its antigen is currently unknown.

V was pared by 9 bases and J by 6 bases, with 14 bases of the junction left unmatched. Germline lookup yields CDR1 LNHDA and CDR2 SQIVND (reference sequence). This CDR3 has 15 residues. The donors formed part of the roughly 120-subject validation cohort, distinct from the roughly 630-subject first cohort. Profiled with immunoSEQ multiplex PCR; TCRdb holds only in-frame clones, not every one. This sample yields some 270,000 clones, of which around 85% are seen a single time; more than 0.8% belongs to the top ten. Sequenced material: PBMCs. This clonotype was obtained from a young woman in good health and CMV-seronegative. The chain has TRBV19 and TRBJ1-5; TRBD1 matches at 7 bases. The CDR3 spells CASATGAGGGQPQHF. In DNA, the CDR3 is TGTGCCAGCGCGACCGGGGCAGGGGGAGGTCAGCCCCAGCATTTT.